The rows below give T cell receptor beta chains drawn from one sample of a study of beta chain features in type 1 diabetes. TCRdb's table, derived via immunoSEQ multiplex PCR, lists solely in-frame clones and lacks some. The sample lists around 170,000 clones, 9% occurring once. Sequenced material: central memory CD4+ T cells from blood. The receptors stem from a woman under 40 with type 1 diabetes. Each CDR3 is given with its conserved first and last residue. A D gene is named only where the DNA matches it firmly. Size is stated for part of the rows, as once, few or many counts, or as a class when the clone is expanded.

CDR3 protein | CDR3 DNA | V gene | D gene | clone size | J gene
CASSKVGGSGGKETQYF | TGTGCCAGCAGCAAAGTTGGGGGAAGTGGAGGGAAGGAGACCCAGTACTTC | TRBV21-1 | . | few | TRBJ2-5
CAISENGQGAYTEAFF | TGTGCCATCAGTGAGAACGGACAGGGGGCGTACACTGAAGCTTTCTTT | TRBV10-3 | TRBD1 | . | TRBJ1-1
CASSGTGNYGYTF | TGTGCCAGCAGTGGGACAGGGAACTATGGCTACACCTTC | TRBV2 | TRBD1 | . | TRBJ1-2
CASSSVAGGETQYF | TGTGCCAGCAGCTCGGTAGCGGGAGGAGAGACCCAGTACTTC | TRBV7-6 | TRBD2 | few | TRBJ2-5
CSASRTWVRFF | TGCAGTGCTAGTAGGACATGGGTTCGGTTCTTC | TRBV20-1 | . | few | TRBJ2-1
CASSRAYEQYF | TGTGCCAGCAGCCGAGCCTACGAGCAGTACTTC | TRBV11-3 | . | . | TRBJ2-7
CASSPPGRRNWPTF | TGTGCCAGCTCACCACCGGGCAGGAGGAATTGGCCCACCTTC | TRBV18 | . | few | TRBJ1-2
CASSPPGQGAYEQYF | TGTGCCAGCTCACCGCCGGGACAGGGGGCCTACGAGCAGTACTTC | TRBV18 | TRBD1 | few | TRBJ2-7
CAYTDRGISYEQYF | TGTGCCTATACCGACAGGGGAATCTCCTACGAGCAGTACTTC | TRBV30 | TRBD1 | . | TRBJ2-7
CASSLARNEQYF | TGTGCCAGCAGCTTAGCGAGGAACGAGCAGTACTTC | TRBV7-9 | . | . | TRBJ2-7
CASSQWYRTYEQYF | TGTGCCAGCAGCCAATGGTACAGGACCTACGAGCAGTACTTC | TRBV14 | . | . | TRBJ2-7
CASSPRNRALGGYTF | TGTGCCAGCAGCCCCAGGAACAGAGCTCTGGGTGGCTACACCTTC | TRBV7-9 | . | few | TRBJ1-2
CAIWDRARNIQYF | TGTGCCATTTGGGACAGGGCTAGGAACATTCAGTACTTC | TRBV2 | TRBD1 | . | TRBJ2-4
CASMTSGRYQETQYF | TGTGCCAGTATGACTAGCGGGAGGTACCAAGAGACCCAGTACTTC | TRBV28 | TRBD2 | few | TRBJ2-5
CASSYSSQGLYEQYF | TGTGCCAGCAGTTACTCGTCACAGGGTCTATACGAGCAGTACTTC | TRBV6-6 | . | . | TRBJ2-7
CASSPGLAGTRNEQFF | TGTGCCAGCAGTCCGGGACTAGCGGGAACGAGGAATGAGCAGTTCTTC | TRBV27 | TRBD2 | . | TRBJ2-1
CASSEYSDTEAFF | TGTGCCAGCAGTGAATATTCGGACACTGAAGCTTTCTTT | TRBV25-1 | . | few | TRBJ1-1
CAWSSQGGTEAFF | TGTGCCTGGAGTTCACAGGGTGGAACTGAAGCTTTCTTT | TRBV30 | . | few | TRBJ1-1
CASSQRTEGTYSGNTIYF | TGCGCCAGCAGCCAGAGAACTGAGGGTACCTACTCTGGAAACACCATATATTTT | TRBV4-1 | . | few | TRBJ1-3
CAWTRGQATEAFF | TGTGCCTGGACCAGGGGCCAGGCCACTGAAGCTTTCTTT | TRBV30 | . | . | TRBJ1-1
CATSRDLIGDTFYEQYF | TGTGCCACCAGCAGAGATCTTATCGGGGACACCTTTTACGAGCAGTACTTC | TRBV15 | . | few | TRBJ2-7
CASSDPGQINEKLFF | TGTGCCAGCAGTGATCCGGGACAGATCAATGAAAAACTGTTTTTT | TRBV28 | TRBD1 | . | TRBJ1-4
CASSAAGGRGGEQFF | TGTGCCAGCAGTGCTGCGGGAGGGCGGGGAGGAGAGCAGTTCTTC | TRBV2 | TRBD2 | . | TRBJ2-1
CASSLGSLATYNEQFF | TGCGCCAGCAGCTTGGGTTCCCTGGCCACCTACAATGAGCAGTTCTTC | TRBV5-1 | . | few | TRBJ2-1
CASSLYRVGYTF | TGTGCCAGTAGTCTCTACAGGGTCGGCTACACCTTC | TRBV19 | . | . | TRBJ1-2
CSVDGSGRPNTEAFF | TGCAGCGTTGATGGGTCAGGGCGTCCGAACACTGAAGCTTTCTTT | TRBV29-1 | . | few | TRBJ1-1
CASSVTSSFNNEQFF | TGTGCCAGCAGTGTAACTAGCAGTTTTAACAATGAGCAGTTCTTC | TRBV28 | . | . | TRBJ2-1
CASSLETPGQAMEQYF | TGCGCCAGCAGCTTGGAAACCCCCGGACAGGCTATGGAGCAGTACTTC | TRBV5-1 | TRBD1 | . | TRBJ2-7
CAWSATGGYTF | TGTGCCTGGAGTGCAACAGGCGGCTACACCTTC | TRBV30 | . | few | TRBJ1-2
CASSRGGWETQYF | TGTGCCAGTAGCCGCGGGGGCTGGGAGACCCAGTACTTC | TRBV6-6 | . | . | TRBJ2-5
CASSQGDGRAGEQYF | TGTGCCAGCAGCCAGGGTGACGGGAGGGCAGGTGAGCAGTACTTC | TRBV4-2 | TRBD2 | few | TRBJ2-7
CASSIGDRGNQPQHF | TGTGCCAGTAGTATTGGGGACAGGGGCAATCAGCCCCAGCATTTT | TRBV19 | TRBD1 | . | TRBJ1-5
CASSLDGKGYNEQFF | TGCGCCAGCAGCTTGGACGGGAAGGGCTACAATGAGCAGTTCTTC | TRBV5-1 | . | few | TRBJ2-1
CASSQPRQGVINEQFF | TGTGCCAGCAGCCAACCGAGACAGGGGGTCATCAATGAGCAGTTCTTC | TRBV4-2 | TRBD1 | . | TRBJ2-1